This is a list of T cell receptor beta chains from one sample in a study of a mutant IDH1 vaccine in newly diagnosed glioma. TCRdb's table, derived via immunoSEQ multiplex PCR, lists solely in-frame clones and lacks some. The sample includes some 44,000 clones, about 83% seen only once; the top ten take under 6%. Antigen specificity for these receptors is unknown. The specimen was PBMCs, collected from a glioma patient whose treatment included an IDH1 peptide vaccine. The receptors were gathered from a woman in her 50s with glioma. CDR3s include the opening cysteine and the closing phenylalanine or tryptophan. D genes are given only for firm matches. Clone size is not always given. Where it is, it says once, few, many or a class for expanded clones.

j_call: TRBJ2-7; d_call: .; v_call: TRBV4-1; clone_size: .; cdr3_nt: TGCGCCAGCAGCCAGGAGGGGGGGCCTCCCTACGAGCAGTACTTC; cdr3_aa: CASSQEGGPPYEQYF
j_call: TRBJ2-2; d_call: .; v_call: TRBV29-1; clone_size: .; cdr3_nt: TGCAGCGTTACTGGTCTCGCCGGGCAGTCGAACACCGGGGAGCTGTTTTTT; cdr3_aa: CSVTGLAGQSNTGELFF
j_call: TRBJ1-2; d_call: TRBD1; v_call: TRBV5-4; clone_size: .; cdr3_nt: TGTGCCAGCAGCGGGAACCGGGACAGGGAGAAGTATGGCTACACCTTC; cdr3_aa: CASSGNRDREKYGYTF
j_call: TRBJ2-2; d_call: .; v_call: TRBV5-6; clone_size: .; cdr3_nt: TGTGCCAGCAGCCCAAGCGCCGGGGAGCTGTTTTTT; cdr3_aa: CASSPSAGELFF
j_call: TRBJ1-6; d_call: TRBD1; v_call: TRBV5-1; clone_size: .; cdr3_nt: TGCGCCAGCAGCTTGGAGACAGGGGTCAGTTCACCCCTCCACTTT; cdr3_aa: CASSLETGVSSPLHF
j_call: TRBJ1-6; d_call: TRBD1; v_call: TRBV7-8; clone_size: .; cdr3_nt: TGTGCCAGCAGCTTCTCCGGGACAGATAATTCACCCCTCCACTTT; cdr3_aa: CASSFSGTDNSPLHF
j_call: TRBJ2-3; d_call: TRBD2; v_call: TRBV2; clone_size: .; cdr3_nt: TGTGCCAGCAGTGAAGCGCGGGCTAGCGGGGTCACAGATACGCAGTATTTT; cdr3_aa: CASSEARASGVTDTQYF
j_call: TRBJ2-3; d_call: TRBD2; v_call: TRBV9; clone_size: once; cdr3_nt: TGTGCCAGCACCCCGACTAGCGGGGGGGCCACAGATACGCAGTATTTT; cdr3_aa: CASTPTSGGATDTQYF
j_call: TRBJ2-3; d_call: .; v_call: TRBV5-4; clone_size: .; cdr3_nt: TGTGCCAGCAGCTTGGACAGGCCAGATACGCAGTATTTT; cdr3_aa: CASSLDRPDTQYF
j_call: TRBJ2-7; d_call: TRBD2; v_call: TRBV4-3; clone_size: .; cdr3_nt: TGCGCCAGCAGCCGGGGACTAGCGAGTGACGAGCAGTACTTC; cdr3_aa: CASSRGLASDEQYF
j_call: TRBJ1-2; d_call: .; v_call: TRBV5-6; clone_size: .; cdr3_nt: TGTGCCAGCAGCTTGGGGGGACGCGGGGACTATGGCTACACCTTC; cdr3_aa: CASSLGGRGDYGYTF
j_call: TRBJ2-7; d_call: .; v_call: TRBV9; clone_size: .; cdr3_nt: TGTGCCAGCACCCGCACGGGACCACTATACGACGAGCAGTACTTC; cdr3_aa: CASTRTGPLYDEQYF
j_call: TRBJ1-5; d_call: .; v_call: TRBV7-2; clone_size: .; cdr3_nt: TGTGCCAGCAGCTTAAGGTTCCGGCAGCCCCAGCATTTT; cdr3_aa: CASSLRFRQPQHF
j_call: TRBJ2-7; d_call: .; v_call: TRBV7-2; clone_size: few; cdr3_nt: TGTGCCAGCAGCGTACGGGGGTTGTACGAGCAGTACTTC; cdr3_aa: CASSVRGLYEQYF
j_call: TRBJ1-1; d_call: .; v_call: TRBV27; clone_size: .; cdr3_nt: TGTGCCAGCAGTTCCAGCCTGAACACTGAAGCTTTCTTT; cdr3_aa: CASSSSLNTEAFF
j_call: TRBJ1-1; d_call: .; v_call: TRBV10-3; clone_size: .; cdr3_nt: TGTGCCATCGCCTCCGGCCCTGAAGCTTTCTTT; cdr3_aa: CAIASGPEAFF
j_call: TRBJ1-4; d_call: .; v_call: TRBV21-1; clone_size: .; cdr3_nt: TGTGCCAGCCGACACCGATGGACAGGGGAAAACGGACTGTTTTTT; cdr3_aa: CASRHRWTGENGLFF
j_call: TRBJ2-1; d_call: .; v_call: TRBV28; clone_size: .; cdr3_nt: TGTGCCAGCACCGGTCCGATAAACAATGAGCAGTTCTTC; cdr3_aa: CASTGPINNEQFF
j_call: TRBJ2-5; d_call: TRBD2; v_call: TRBV5-1; clone_size: .; cdr3_nt: TGCGCCAGCAGCCCCCTTTTAGCGGGGGGAGGGGAGACCCAGTACTTC; cdr3_aa: CASSPLLAGGGETQYF
j_call: TRBJ2-3; d_call: TRBD2; v_call: TRBV6-1; clone_size: .; cdr3_nt: TGTGCCAGCAGTGAACTAGCGGGGGGAGGTGGCACAGATACGCAGTATTTT; cdr3_aa: CASSELAGGGGTDTQYF
j_call: TRBJ1-1; d_call: .; v_call: TRBV4-1; clone_size: .; cdr3_nt: TGCGCCAGCAGCCTGGAAGGGGGGTCGAACACTGAAGCTTTCTTT; cdr3_aa: CASSLEGGSNTEAFF
j_call: TRBJ2-2; d_call: TRBD1; v_call: TRBV9; clone_size: few; cdr3_nt: TGTGCCAGCAGTCCTTTGACAGGGTCCGGGGAGCTGTTTTTT; cdr3_aa: CASSPLTGSGELFF
j_call: TRBJ2-3; d_call: TRBD1; v_call: TRBV5-6; clone_size: .; cdr3_nt: TGTGCCAGCAGCTGGACCGGGACAGGGGAAGATACGCAGTATTTT; cdr3_aa: CASSWTGTGEDTQYF
j_call: TRBJ2-3; d_call: TRBD2; v_call: TRBV5-1; clone_size: .; cdr3_nt: TGCGCCAGCCGGACTAGCGGGACCGCCACAGATACGCAGTATTTT; cdr3_aa: CASRTSGTATDTQYF
j_call: TRBJ2-3; d_call: .; v_call: TRBV4-2; clone_size: .; cdr3_nt: TGTGCCAGCAGCCAAGAAGGCAGCACAGATACGCAGTATTTT; cdr3_aa: CASSQEGSTDTQYF
j_call: TRBJ1-2; d_call: .; v_call: TRBV19; clone_size: .; cdr3_nt: TGTGCCAATGACAGAAATCGTCGCTACACCTTC; cdr3_aa: CANDRNRRYTF
j_call: TRBJ1-2; d_call: TRBD1; v_call: TRBV19; clone_size: .; cdr3_nt: TGTGCCAGTAGGGGGGACAGGGGCTATGGCTACACCTTC; cdr3_aa: CASRGDRGYGYTF